Included here is one T cell receptor beta chain sequence, with context. This sample was taken from a study of blood T cell repertoires in COVID-19. Profiled with immunoSEQ multiplex PCR; TCRdb holds only in-frame clones, not every one. The sample yields about 230,000 clones, 85% to 90% seen once. The CDR3 extends over 14 amino acids. V dropped 6 bases and J dropped 5; count of bases not matched to a gene: 10. CDR1 MDHEN and CDR2 SYDVKM come from the germline V gene. The specimen sequenced was PBMCs or T cells enriched from blood (not recorded which). This receptor was taken from a man between 18 and 35 years old who had recovered from COVID-19. The V call is TRBV28, the J call TRBJ2-7; 7 positions agree with TRBD2. The CDR3 loop reads CASSLGGSPDEQYF. The CDR3 nucleotides are TGTGCCAGCAGCTTGGGCGGGAGTCCCGACGAGCAGTACTTC.